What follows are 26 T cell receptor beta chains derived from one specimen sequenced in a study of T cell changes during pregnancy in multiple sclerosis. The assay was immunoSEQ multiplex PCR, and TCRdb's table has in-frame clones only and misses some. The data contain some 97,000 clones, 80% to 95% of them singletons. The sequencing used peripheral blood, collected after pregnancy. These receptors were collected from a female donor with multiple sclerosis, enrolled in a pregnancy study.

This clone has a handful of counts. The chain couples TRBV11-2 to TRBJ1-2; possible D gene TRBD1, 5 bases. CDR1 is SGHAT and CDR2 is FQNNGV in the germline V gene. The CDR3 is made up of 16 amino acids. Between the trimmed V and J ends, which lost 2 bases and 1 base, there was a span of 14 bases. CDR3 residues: CASSLRVGLNNYGYTF. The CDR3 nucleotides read TGTGCCAGCAGCTTAAGAGTGGGGCTCAATAACTATGGCTACACCTTC.

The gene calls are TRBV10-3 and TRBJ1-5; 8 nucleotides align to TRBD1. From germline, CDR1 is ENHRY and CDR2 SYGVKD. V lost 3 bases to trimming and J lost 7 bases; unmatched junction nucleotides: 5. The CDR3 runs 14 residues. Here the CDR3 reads CAISDQGARQPQHF. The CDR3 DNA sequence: TGTGCCATCAGTGATCAGGGGGCGAGGCAGCCCCAGCATTTT.

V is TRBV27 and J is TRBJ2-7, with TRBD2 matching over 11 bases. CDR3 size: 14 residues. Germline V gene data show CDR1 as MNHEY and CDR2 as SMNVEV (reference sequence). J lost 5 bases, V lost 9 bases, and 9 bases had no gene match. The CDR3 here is CASRLAGTSDEQYF. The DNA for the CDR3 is TGTGCCAGTCGACTAGCGGGAACTTCTGACGAGCAGTACTTC.

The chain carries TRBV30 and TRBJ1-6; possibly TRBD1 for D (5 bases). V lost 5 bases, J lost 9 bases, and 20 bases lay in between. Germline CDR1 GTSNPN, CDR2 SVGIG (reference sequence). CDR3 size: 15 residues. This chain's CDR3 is CAWARDSSGGSPLHF. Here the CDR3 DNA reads TGTGCCTGGGCCCGGGACTCCAGCGGTGGTTCACCCCTCCACTTT.

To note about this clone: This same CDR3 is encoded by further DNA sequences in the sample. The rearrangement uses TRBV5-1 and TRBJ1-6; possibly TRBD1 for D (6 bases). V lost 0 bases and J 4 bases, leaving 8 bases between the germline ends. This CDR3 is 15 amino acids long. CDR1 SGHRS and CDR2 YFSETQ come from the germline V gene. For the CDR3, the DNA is TGCGCCAGCAGCTTGGGGACAGTATATAATTCACCCCTCCACTTT. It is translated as CASSLGTVYNSPLHF.

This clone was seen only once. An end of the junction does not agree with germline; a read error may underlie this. The CDR3 sequence: CASSKSGTPLNF. The DNA of the CDR3 is TGTGCCAGCAGTAAGTCCGGGACTCCTTTAAACTTC. The chain has TRBV28 and TRBJ2-5; TRBD2 might be the D (6 bases). The CDR3 is 12 residues long. Germline V gene lookup returns CDR1 MDHEN and CDR2 SYDVKM.

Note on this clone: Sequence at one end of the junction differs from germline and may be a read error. CDR3 DNA sequence: TGCAGCGTGGAAGGGACAGGGGGGCTCTATGGCTACACCTTC. Protein product: CSVEGTGGLYGYTF. This rearrangement joins TRBV29-1 to TRBJ1-2, with TRBD1 matching over 11 bases. This CDR3 region has 14 residues. Germline assignment: CDR1 SQVTM and CDR2 ANQGSEA.

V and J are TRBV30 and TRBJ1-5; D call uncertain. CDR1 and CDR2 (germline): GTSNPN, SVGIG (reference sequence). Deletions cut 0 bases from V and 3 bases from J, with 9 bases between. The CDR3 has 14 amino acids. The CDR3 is CAWSVATSNQPQHF. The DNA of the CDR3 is TGTGCCTGGAGTGTGGCCACCTCCAATCAGCCCCAGCATTTT.

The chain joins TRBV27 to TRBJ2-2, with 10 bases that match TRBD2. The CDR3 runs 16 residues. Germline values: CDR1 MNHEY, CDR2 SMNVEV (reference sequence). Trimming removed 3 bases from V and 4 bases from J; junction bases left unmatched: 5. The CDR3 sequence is CASSLASGRGTGELFF. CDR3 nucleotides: TGTGCCAGCAGTTTGGCCAGCGGGAGGGGCACCGGGGAGCTGTTTTTT.

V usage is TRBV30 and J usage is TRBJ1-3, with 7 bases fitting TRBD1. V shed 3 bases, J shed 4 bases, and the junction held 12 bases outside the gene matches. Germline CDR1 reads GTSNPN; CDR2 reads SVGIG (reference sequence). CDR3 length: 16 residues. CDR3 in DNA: TGTGCCTGGAGGGACCTACTCCGGGACAGAGGAAACACCATATATTTT. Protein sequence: CAWRDLLRDRGNTIYF.

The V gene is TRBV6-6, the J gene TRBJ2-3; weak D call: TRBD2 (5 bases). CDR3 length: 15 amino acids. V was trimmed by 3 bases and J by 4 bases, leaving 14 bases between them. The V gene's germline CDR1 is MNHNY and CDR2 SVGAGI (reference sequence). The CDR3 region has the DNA TGTGCCAGCAGTTATGGTATTAGCGCCCCAGATACGCAGTATTTT. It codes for CASSYGISAPDTQYF.

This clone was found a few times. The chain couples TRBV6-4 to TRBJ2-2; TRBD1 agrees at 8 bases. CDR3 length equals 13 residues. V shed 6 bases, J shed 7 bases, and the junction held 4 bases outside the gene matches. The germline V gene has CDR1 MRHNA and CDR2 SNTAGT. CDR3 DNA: TGTGCCAGCAGGACAGGGGACAACGGGGAGCTGTTTTTT. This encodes CASRTGDNGELFF.

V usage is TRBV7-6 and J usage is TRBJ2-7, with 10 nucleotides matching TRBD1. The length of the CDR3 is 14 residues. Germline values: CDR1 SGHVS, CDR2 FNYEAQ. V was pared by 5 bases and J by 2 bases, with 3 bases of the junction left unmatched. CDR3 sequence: CASSPDRGPYEQYF. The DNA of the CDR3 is TGTGCCAGCAGCCCCGACAGGGGGCCCTACGAGCAGTACTTC.

This chain's CDR3 is CASLERDRVSDTQYF. The CDR3 DNA sequence: TGTGCCAGCTTAGAACGGGACAGGGTCTCAGATACGCAGTATTTT. The chain combines TRBV6-1 with TRBJ2-3; 9 positions match TRBD1. The V and J ends lost 8 bases and 4 bases, in that order; junction bases with no gene match: 10. CDR3 size: 15 residues. The germline V gene has CDR1 MNHNS and CDR2 SASEGT.

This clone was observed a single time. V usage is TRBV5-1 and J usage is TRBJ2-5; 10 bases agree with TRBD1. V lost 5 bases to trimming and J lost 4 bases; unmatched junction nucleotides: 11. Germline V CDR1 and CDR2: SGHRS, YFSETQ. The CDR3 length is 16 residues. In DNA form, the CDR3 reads TGCGCCAGCAGTGCGACAGGGGGCAGCGTACGAGAGACCCAGTACTTC. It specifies CASSATGGSVRETQYF.

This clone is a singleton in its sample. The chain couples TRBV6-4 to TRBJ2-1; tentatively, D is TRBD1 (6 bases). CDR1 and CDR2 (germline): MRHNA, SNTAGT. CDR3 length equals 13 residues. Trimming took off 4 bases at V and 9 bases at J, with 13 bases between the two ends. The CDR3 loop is CASSGAAGAEQFF. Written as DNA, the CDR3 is TGTGCCAGCAGTGGGGCCGCAGGGGCTGAGCAGTTCTTC.

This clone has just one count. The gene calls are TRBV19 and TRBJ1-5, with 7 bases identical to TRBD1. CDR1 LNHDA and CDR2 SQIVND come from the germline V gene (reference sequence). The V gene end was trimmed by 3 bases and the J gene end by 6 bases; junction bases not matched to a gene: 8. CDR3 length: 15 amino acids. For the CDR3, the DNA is TGTGCCAGTAGTATCCTGACAGGGTGGGGTCAGCCCCAGCATTTT. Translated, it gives CASSILTGWGQPQHF.

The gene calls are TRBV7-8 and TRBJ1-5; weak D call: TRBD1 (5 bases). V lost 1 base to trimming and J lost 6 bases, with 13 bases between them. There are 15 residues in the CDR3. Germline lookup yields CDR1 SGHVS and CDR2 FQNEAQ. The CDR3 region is CASSLVPGVFQPQHF. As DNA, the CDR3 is TGTGCCAGCAGCTTAGTGCCGGGGGTTTTTCAGCCCCAGCATTTT.

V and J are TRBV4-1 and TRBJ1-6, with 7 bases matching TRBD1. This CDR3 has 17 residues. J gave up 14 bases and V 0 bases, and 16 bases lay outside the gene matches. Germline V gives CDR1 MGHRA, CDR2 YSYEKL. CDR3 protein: CASSQDLEGQFVLTLHF. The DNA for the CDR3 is TGCGCCAGCAGCCAAGATCTGGAGGGACAGTTTGTGCTGACCCTCCACTTT.

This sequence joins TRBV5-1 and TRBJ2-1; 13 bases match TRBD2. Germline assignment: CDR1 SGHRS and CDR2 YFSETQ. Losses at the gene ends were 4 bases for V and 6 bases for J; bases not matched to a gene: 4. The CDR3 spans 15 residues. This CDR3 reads CASSPTSGRGNEQFF. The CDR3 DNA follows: TGCGCCAGCAGCCCAACTAGCGGGAGGGGCAATGAGCAGTTCTTC.

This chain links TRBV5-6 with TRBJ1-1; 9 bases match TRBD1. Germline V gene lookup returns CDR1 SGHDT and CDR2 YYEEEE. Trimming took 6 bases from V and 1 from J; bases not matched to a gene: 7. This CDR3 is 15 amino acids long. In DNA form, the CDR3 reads TGTGCCAGCACATGGACAGGGGAGGAGAACACTGAAGCTTTCTTT. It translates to CASTWTGEENTEAFF.

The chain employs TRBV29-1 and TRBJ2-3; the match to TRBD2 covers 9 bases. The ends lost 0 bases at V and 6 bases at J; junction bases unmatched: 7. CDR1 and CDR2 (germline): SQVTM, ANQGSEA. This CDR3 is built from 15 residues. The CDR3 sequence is CSVEDVAGGWDTQYF. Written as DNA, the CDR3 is TGCAGCGTTGAAGATGTCGCGGGGGGGTGGGATACGCAGTATTTT.

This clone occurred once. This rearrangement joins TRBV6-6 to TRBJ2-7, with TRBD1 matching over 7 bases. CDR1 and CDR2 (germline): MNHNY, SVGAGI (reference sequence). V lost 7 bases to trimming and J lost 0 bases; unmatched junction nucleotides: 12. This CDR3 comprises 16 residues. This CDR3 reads CASTTLGGVSSYEQYF. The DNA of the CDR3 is TGTGCCAGCACAACCTTAGGGGGCGTGAGCTCCTACGAGCAGTACTTC.

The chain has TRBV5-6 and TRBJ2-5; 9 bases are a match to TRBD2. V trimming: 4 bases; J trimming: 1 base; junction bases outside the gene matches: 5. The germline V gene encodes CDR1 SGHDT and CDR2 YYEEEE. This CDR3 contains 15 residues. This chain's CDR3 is CASSHSGGRQETQYF. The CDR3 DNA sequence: TGTGCCAGCAGCCATAGCGGGGGACGCCAAGAGACCCAGTACTTC.

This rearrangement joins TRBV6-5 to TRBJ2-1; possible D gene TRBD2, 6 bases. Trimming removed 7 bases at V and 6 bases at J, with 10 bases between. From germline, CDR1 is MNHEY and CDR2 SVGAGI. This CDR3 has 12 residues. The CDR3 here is CASTAGSNEQFF. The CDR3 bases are TGTGCCAGCACTGCGGGAAGCAATGAGCAGTTCTTC.

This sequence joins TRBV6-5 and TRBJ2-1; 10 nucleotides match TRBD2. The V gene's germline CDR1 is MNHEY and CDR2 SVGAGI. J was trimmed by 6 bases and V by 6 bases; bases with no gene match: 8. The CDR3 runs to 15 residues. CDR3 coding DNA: TGTGCCAGCAGGACAAGCGGGGGGGCCAGCAATGAGCAGTTCTTC. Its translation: CASRTSGGASNEQFF.